The 24 T cell receptor beta chains below were found in one sample sequenced in a study of graft-versus-host responses after intestinal transplantation. Method: immunoSEQ multiplex PCR; TCRdb's copy keeps in-frame clones and lacks some. The data show 2,500 to 3,500 clones, approximately 74% seen once. Intraepithelial plus lamina propria lymphocytes were released by processing graft tissue. The material was ileum tissue, obtained roughly 5 and 7 days after intestinal transplantation. The receptors were sampled from a human patient who received an intestinal transplant, so some T cells may come from the graft donor.

The CDR3 DNA follows: TGTGCCAGCAGACTCCCCTTACAGGGACATAGCAATCAGCCCCAGCATTTT. Encoded protein: CASRLPLQGHSNQPQHF. V gene TRBV28 combines with J gene TRBJ1-5, with D perhaps matching TRBD1 (6 bases). Trimming cost V 6 bases and J 0 bases, with 18 bases left between them. CDR3 length: 17 residues. CDR1 and CDR2 from the germline V gene are MDHEN and SYDVKM.

The chain recombines TRBV19 with TRBJ2-7; no firm D call. The CDR3 contains 12 residues. The germline V gene encodes CDR1 LNHDA and CDR2 SQIVND (reference sequence). Trimming left V 4 bases short and J 2 bases short, with 6 bases between. CDR3 residues: CASSKTPYEQYF. In DNA, the CDR3 is TGTGCCAGTAGTAAGACCCCCTACGAGCAGTACTTC.

In this sample, this clone turned up once. This chain joins TRBV29-1 and TRBJ1-1, with TRBD1 as a possible D gene (6 bases). V dropped 6 bases and J dropped 1 base, with 6 bases sitting between them. Germline CDR1 is SQVTM and CDR2 is ANQGSEA. The CDR3 has 11 residues. The CDR3 DNA is TGCAGCGTGGGACAGAACACTGAAGCTTTCTTT. Translating gives CSVGQNTEAFF. Full variable domain (remainder filled in from reference TRBV29-1 and TRBJ1-1): SAVISQKPSRDICQRGTSLTIQCQVDSQVTMMFWYRQQPGQSLTLIATANQGSEATYESGFVIDKFPISRPNLTFSTLTVSNMSPEDSSIYLCSVGQNTEAFFGQGTRLTVV.

The chain combines TRBV25-1 with TRBJ2-3; the match to TRBD2 covers 9 bases. CDR3 size: 15 residues. The germline V gene encodes CDR1 MGHDK and CDR2 SYGVNS. V lost 5 bases to trimming and J lost 0 bases; unmatched junction nucleotides: 3. CDR3 nucleotides: TGTGCCAGCAGTCAGACTAGCGGTAGCACAGATACGCAGTATTTT. This gives the protein CASSQTSGSTDTQYF.

This clone was found once. This rearrangement joins TRBV10-2 to TRBJ1-6; TRBD1 agrees at 8 bases. J lost 7 bases, V lost 6 bases, and 5 bases had no gene match. The CDR3 has 14 amino acids. CDR1 and CDR2 from the germline V gene are WSHSY and SAAADI. The CDR3 here is CASSGQGVNSPLHF. DNA for the CDR3: TGCGCCAGCAGCGGACAGGGAGTAAATTCACCCCTCCACTTT.

This clone was found once. The chain combines TRBV10-3 with TRBJ2-3; a possible D gene is TRBD1 (8 bases). This CDR3 comprises 13 residues. Germline V CDR1 and CDR2: ENHRY, SYGVKD. CDR3 nucleotide sequence: TGTGCGGGAGGGCAGGGGGCCACAGATACGCAGTATTTT. It codes for CAGGQGATDTQYF.

This clone showed up just once. This chain uses TRBV5-1 with TRBJ2-3; 11 bases map to TRBD1. Germline assignment: CDR1 SGHRS and CDR2 YFSETQ. The trim removed 5 bases at V and 6 bases at J, leaving 11 bases unmatched. The CDR3 runs 16 residues. The CDR3 loop reads CASSNAGTGGPDTQYF. The DNA of the CDR3 is TGCGCCAGCAGTAATGCCGGGACAGGGGGTCCGGATACGCAGTATTTT.

The sample holds a few counts of this clone. The J gene is TRBJ1-3, the V gene TRBV28; D remains ambiguous. The germline V gene encodes CDR1 MDHEN and CDR2 SYDVKM. Between the trimmed V and J ends, which lost 5 bases and 4 bases, there was a span of 6 bases. The CDR3 extends over 12 amino acids. The CDR3 loop reads CASSLSGNTIYF. CDR3 in DNA: TGTGCCAGCAGTCTTTCAGGAAACACCATATATTTT.

This clone is a singleton in its sample. The junction differs from germline at one of its ends, possibly a read error. The chain recombines TRBV30 with TRBJ2-2; 8 bases are a match to TRBD2. This CDR3 spans 15 amino acids. In germline, CDR1 is GTSNPN, CDR2 SVGIG (reference sequence). As DNA, the CDR3 is TGTGCCTGGAGTGTAAAGCGGGGGTTACACCGGGGAGCTGTTTTT. This sequence encodes CAWSVKRGLHRGAVF.

This rearrangement joins TRBV30 to TRBJ1-1; 9 nucleotides line up with TRBD1. The germline V gene encodes CDR1 GTSNPN and CDR2 SVGIG (reference sequence). CDR3 length: 14 residues. Germline trimming cut 0 bases from V and 2 bases from J; bases unmatched to any gene: 1. The CDR3 DNA is TGTGCCTGGAGTGTCACAGGGGGCAACACTGAAGCTTTCTTT. Translating gives CAWSVTGGNTEAFF.

The V gene is TRBV4-3, the J gene TRBJ1-2; maybe TRBD1 (6 bases). V lost 0 bases and J 6 bases, leaving 17 bases between the germline ends. The CDR3 loop spans 16 amino acids. The germline CDR1 and CDR2 sequences are LGHNA and YSLEER. Here the CDR3 reads CASSQEAGAIYNGYTF. The CDR3 DNA sequence: TGCGCCAGCAGCCAAGAGGCAGGGGCAATATATAATGGCTACACCTTC.

V is TRBV30 and J is TRBJ1-2; TRBD1 might be the D (5 bases). Looked up from germline, CDR1 is GTSNPN and CDR2 is SVGIG (reference sequence). With 0 bases removed from V and 3 bases from J, the gap between germline ends came to 5 bases. The CDR3 spans 12 residues. CDR3 residues: CAWSVGHYGYTF. The CDR3 bases are TGTGCCTGGAGTGTGGGACACTATGGCTACACCTTC.

The V and J genes are TRBV25-1 and TRBJ1-1; tentative D call: TRBD1 (5 bases). The ends were cut back, 7 bases at V and 0 bases at J, with 6 bases in the middle. Germline CDR1 and CDR2: MGHDK and SYGVNS. CDR3 length equals 12 residues. This chain's CDR3 is CASTGLNTEAFF. CDR3 nucleotide sequence: TGTGCCAGCACAGGGTTGAACACTGAAGCTTTCTTT.

This clone has only a few counts. This chain links TRBV11-2 with TRBJ1-6; D gene uncertain. With 5 bases removed from V and 3 bases from J, the gap between germline ends came to 5 bases. The CDR3 length is 13 residues. Per the germline V gene, CDR1 is SGHAT and CDR2 is FQNNGV. The CDR3 coding sequence is TGTGCCAGCAGCCCGCACTATAATTCACCCCTCCACTTT. Protein product: CASSPHYNSPLHF. Filled out from reference TRBV11-2 and TRBJ1-6, the complete variable domain reads EAGVAQSPRYKIIEKRQSVAFWCNPISGHATLYWYQQILGQGPKLLIQFQNNGVVDDSQLPKDRFSAERLKGVDSTLKIQPAKLEDSAVYLCASSPHYNSPLHFGNGTRLTVT.

This clone occurred a few times. The gene calls are TRBV27 and TRBJ2-1; D might be TRBD2 (7 bases). Trimming stripped 6 bases from V and 5 bases from J, with 14 bases between. From germline, CDR1 is MNHEY and CDR2 SMNVEV (reference sequence). CDR3 length: 14 residues. The CDR3 reads CASRPGGRNNEQFF. DNA for the CDR3: TGTGCCAGCAGGCCGGGGGGCCGAAACAATGAGCAGTTCTTC.

The chain joins TRBV19 to TRBJ2-1; a weak D match, TRBD1 (6 bases). Germline-derived CDR1 and CDR2 are LNHDA and SQIVND (reference sequence). Trimming took 1 base from V and 6 from J, leaving 13 bases between them. There are 15 residues in the CDR3. The CDR3 reads CASSIGPEGGNEQFF. In DNA form, the CDR3 reads TGTGCCAGTAGTATAGGCCCCGAAGGGGGCAATGAGCAGTTCTTC.

CDR3 nucleotides: TGTGCCTGGAGAGGACAGGGGGGTCAGCCCCAGCATTTT. Translated: CAWRGQGGQPQHF. The genes are TRBV30 and TRBJ1-5, with 10 bases aligning to TRBD1. Germline V gene sequence: CDR1 GTSNPN, CDR2 SVGIG (reference sequence). Trimming took 3 bases from V and 6 from J; bases not matched to a gene: 2. The CDR3 length is 13 residues.

This clone was seen a few times. The CDR3 DNA is TGTGCCAGCAGCTTAGACAGGGGGCTCTTGAACACCGGGGAGCTGTTTTTT. Residues: CASSLDRGLLNTGELFF. J is TRBJ2-2 and V is TRBV7-9, with 9 bases aligning to TRBD1. The CDR3 loop spans 17 amino acids. Germline trimming cut 1 base from V and 1 base from J; bases unmatched to any gene: 4. Germline loops: CDR1 SEHNR, CDR2 FQNEAQ (reference sequence). The full variable domain, completed using reference TRBV7-9 and TRBJ2-2, is DTGVSQNPRHKITKRGQNVTFRCDPISEHNRLYWYRQTLGQGPEFLTYFQNEAQLEKSRLLSDRFSAERPKGSFSTLEIQRTEQGDSAMYLCASSLDRGLLNTGELFFGEGSRLTVL.

CDR3 coding DNA: TGTGCCAGCAGTGACTCTAGCGGGGGGGCCAATGAGCAGTTCTTC. Translation gives CASSDSSGGANEQFF. The gene calls are TRBV6-4 and TRBJ2-1; 11 bases are a match to TRBD2. V gave up 0 bases and J gave up 6 bases; unmatched junction bases: 1. Germline values: CDR1 MRHNA, CDR2 SNTAGT. CDR3 length: 15 amino acids.

J is TRBJ1-2 and V is TRBV12-5, with D uncertain. With 2 bases removed from V and 6 bases from J, the gap between germline ends came to 1 base. The CDR3 loop spans 10 amino acids. The germline V gene encodes CDR1 LGHNT and CDR2 FRNRAP. DNA of the CDR3: TGTGCTAGTGGTTTGCATGGCTACACCTTC. Translation gives CASGLHGYTF. The full variable domain, rest sourced from reference TRBV12-5 and TRBJ1-2, is DARVTQTPRHKVTEMGQEVTMRCQPILGHNTVFWYRQTMMQGLELLAYFRNRAPLDDSGMPKDRFSAEMPDATLATLKIQPSEPRDSAVYFCASGLHGYTFGSGTRLTVV.

The chain recombines TRBV5-1 with TRBJ2-1, with TRBD1 matching 7 bases. CDR3 length: 12 residues. Per germline, CDR1 SGHRS and CDR2 YFSETQ. J gave up 7 bases and V 2 bases, and 0 bases lay outside the gene matches. DNA for the CDR3: TGCGCCAGCAGCTTACAGGGGAATGAGCAGTTCTTC. Amino acid sequence: CASSLQGNEQFF.

V and J are TRBV5-6 and TRBJ2-3; D not certain. The CDR3 loop spans 12 amino acids. Trimming cost V 0 bases and J 5 bases, with 4 bases left between them. From germline, CDR1 is SGHDT and CDR2 YYEEEE. CDR3 protein: CASSLGGDTQYF. CDR3 DNA sequence: TGTGCCAGCAGCTTGGGCGGAGATACGCAGTATTTT.

This clone was counted a single time. The chain couples TRBV27 to TRBJ1-1, with D unresolved. This CDR3 region has 11 residues. Deletions cut 1 base from V and 7 bases from J, with 4 bases between. Per the germline V gene, CDR1 is MNHEY and CDR2 is SMNVEV (reference sequence). The CDR3 sequence is CASSLFREAFF. The CDR3 DNA reads TGTGCCAGCAGTTTATTTCGTGAAGCTTTCTTT.

V usage is TRBV27 and J usage is TRBJ2-3; no firm D call. From germline, CDR1 is MNHEY and CDR2 SMNVEV (reference sequence). The CDR3 is 14 residues long. V was pared by 1 base and J by 9 bases, with 14 bases between. The CDR3 DNA follows: TGTGCCAGCAGTTTATTTGGGCCCGCGACGACGCAGTATTTT. Translated: CASSLFGPATTQYF.